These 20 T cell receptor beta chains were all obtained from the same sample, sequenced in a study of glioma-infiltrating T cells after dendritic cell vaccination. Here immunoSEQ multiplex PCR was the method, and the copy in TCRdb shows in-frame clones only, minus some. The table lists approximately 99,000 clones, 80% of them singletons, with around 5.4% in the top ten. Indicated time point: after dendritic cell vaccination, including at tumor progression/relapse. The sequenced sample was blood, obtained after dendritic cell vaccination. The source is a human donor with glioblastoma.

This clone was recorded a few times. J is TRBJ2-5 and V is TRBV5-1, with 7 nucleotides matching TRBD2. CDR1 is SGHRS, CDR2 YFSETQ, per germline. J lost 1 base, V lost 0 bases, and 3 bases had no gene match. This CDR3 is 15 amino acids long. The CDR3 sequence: CASSLAWGGQETQYF. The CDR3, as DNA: TGCGCCAGCAGCTTGGCCTGGGGGGGCCAAGAGACCCAGTACTTC.

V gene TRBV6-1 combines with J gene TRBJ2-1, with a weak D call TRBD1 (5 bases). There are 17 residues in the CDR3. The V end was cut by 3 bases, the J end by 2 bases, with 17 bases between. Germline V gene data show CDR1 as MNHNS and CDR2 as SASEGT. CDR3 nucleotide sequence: TGTGCCAGCAGTGACCTAATGCAGGGTCCGGCCTACAATGAGCAGTTCTTC. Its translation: CASSDLMQGPAYNEQFF.

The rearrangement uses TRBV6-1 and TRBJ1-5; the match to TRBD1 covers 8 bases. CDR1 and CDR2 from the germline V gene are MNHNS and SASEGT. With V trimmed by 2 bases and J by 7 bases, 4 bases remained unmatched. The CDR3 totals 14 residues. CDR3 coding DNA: TGTGCCAGCAGTGAAACAGGGGGTTGGCAGCCCCAGCATTTT. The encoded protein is CASSETGGWQPQHF.

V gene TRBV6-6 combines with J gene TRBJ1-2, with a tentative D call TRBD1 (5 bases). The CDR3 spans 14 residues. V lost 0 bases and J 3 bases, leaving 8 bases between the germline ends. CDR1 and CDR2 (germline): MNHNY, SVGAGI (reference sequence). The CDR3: CASSYSDRYYGYTF. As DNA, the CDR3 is TGTGCCAGCAGTTACTCCGACAGATACTATGGCTACACCTTC.

DNA for the CDR3: TGTGCCAGCAGTGACGATGGGCGGGAGTACCCGGGCGAGCAGTACTTC. Its translation: CASSDDGREYPGEQYF. The gene calls are TRBV2 and TRBJ2-7; 7 bases align to TRBD2. CDR1 and CDR2 from the germline V gene are SNHLY and FYNNEI. The length of the CDR3 is 16 residues. Trimming removed 3 bases from V and 6 bases from J; junction bases left unmatched: 14.

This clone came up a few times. CDR3 DNA: TGTGCCAGCAGCTACGAGGGACTAGCGGGGAATTACGAGCAGTACTTC. Its translation: CASSYEGLAGNYEQYF. This chain joins TRBV5-8 and TRBJ2-7, with 13 nucleotides matching TRBD2. The CDR3 is 16 residues long. The V segment lost 3 bases and the J segment 4 bases; nucleotides outside the gene matches: 7. Germline CDR1 is SGHTS and CDR2 is YDEGEE.

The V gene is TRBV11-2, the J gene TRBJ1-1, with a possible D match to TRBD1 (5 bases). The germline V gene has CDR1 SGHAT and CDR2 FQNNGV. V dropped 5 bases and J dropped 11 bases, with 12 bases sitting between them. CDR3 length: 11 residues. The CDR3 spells CASSGGYRAFF. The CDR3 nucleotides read TGTGCCAGCAGCGGGGGGTATCGGGCTTTCTTT.

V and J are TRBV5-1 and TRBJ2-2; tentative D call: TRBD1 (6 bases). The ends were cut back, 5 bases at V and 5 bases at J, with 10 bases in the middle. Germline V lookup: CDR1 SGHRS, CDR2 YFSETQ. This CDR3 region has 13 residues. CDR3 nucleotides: TGCGCCAGCAGTTACAGGGTAACCGGGGAGCTGTTTTTT. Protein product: CASSYRVTGELFF.

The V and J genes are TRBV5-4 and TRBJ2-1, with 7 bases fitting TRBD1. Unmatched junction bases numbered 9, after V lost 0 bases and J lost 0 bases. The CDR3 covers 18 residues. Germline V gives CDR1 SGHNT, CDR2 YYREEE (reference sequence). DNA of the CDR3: TGTGCCAGCAGCTTGGGCAGGGGGACCGACCACTCCTACAATGAGCAGTTCTTC. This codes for CASSLGRGTDHSYNEQFF. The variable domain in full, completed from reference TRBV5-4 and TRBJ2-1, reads ETGVTQSPTHLIKTRGQQVTLRCSSQSGHNTVSWYQQALGQGPQFIFQYYREEENGRGNFPPRFSGLQFPNYSSELNVNALELDDSALYLCASSLGRGTDHSYNEQFFGPGTRLTVL.

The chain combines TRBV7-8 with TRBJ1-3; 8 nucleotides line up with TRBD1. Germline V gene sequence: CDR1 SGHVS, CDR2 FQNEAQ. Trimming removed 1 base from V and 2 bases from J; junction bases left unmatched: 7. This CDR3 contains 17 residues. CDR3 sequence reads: CASSLDLLQGAGNTIYF. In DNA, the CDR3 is TGTGCCAGCAGCTTAGACCTATTACAGGGGGCTGGAAACACCATATATTTT.

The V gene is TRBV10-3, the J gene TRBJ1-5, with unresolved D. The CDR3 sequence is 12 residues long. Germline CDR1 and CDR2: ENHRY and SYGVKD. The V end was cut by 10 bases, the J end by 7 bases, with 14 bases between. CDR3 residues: CATRGSGQPQHF. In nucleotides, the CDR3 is TGTGCCACCCGGGGTTCTGGGCAGCCCCAGCATTTT.

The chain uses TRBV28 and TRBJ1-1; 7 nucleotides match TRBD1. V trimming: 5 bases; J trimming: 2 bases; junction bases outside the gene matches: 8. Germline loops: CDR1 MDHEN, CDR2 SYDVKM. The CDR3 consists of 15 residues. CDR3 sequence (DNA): TGTGCCAGCAGTAGAGGGGGCACTTTAAACACTGAAGCTTTCTTT. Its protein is CASSRGGTLNTEAFF.

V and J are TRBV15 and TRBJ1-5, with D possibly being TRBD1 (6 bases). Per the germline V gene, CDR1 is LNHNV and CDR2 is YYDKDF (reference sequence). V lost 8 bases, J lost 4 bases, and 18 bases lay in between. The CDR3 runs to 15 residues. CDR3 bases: TGTGCCACCCCCTATGGAGGGGGACTAAATCAGCCCCAGCATTTT. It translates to CATPYGGGLNQPQHF.

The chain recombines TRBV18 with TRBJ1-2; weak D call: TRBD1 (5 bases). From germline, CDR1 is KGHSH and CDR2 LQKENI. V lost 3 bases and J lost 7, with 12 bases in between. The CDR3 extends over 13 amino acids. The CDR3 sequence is CASSPKSGSGYTF. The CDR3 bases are TGTGCCAGCTCACCCAAGTCAGGGTCTGGCTACACCTTC.

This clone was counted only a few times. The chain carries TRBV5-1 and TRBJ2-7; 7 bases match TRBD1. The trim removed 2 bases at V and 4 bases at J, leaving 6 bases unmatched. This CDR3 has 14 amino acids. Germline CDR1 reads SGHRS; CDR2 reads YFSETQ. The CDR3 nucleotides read TGCGCCAGCAGCTTTTCCCAGGGGGTTTACGAGCAGTACTTC. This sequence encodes CASSFSQGVYEQYF.

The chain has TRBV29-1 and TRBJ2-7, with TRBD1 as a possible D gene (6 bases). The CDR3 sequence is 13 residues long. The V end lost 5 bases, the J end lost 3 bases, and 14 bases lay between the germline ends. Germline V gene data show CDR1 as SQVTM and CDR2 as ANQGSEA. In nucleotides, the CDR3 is TGCAGCGTTTTGAAGGGGGAAGGCTACGAGCAGTACTTC. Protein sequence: CSVLKGEGYEQYF.

The CDR3, as DNA: TGTGCCAGCAGCCCAGAGACAGACTTAACCTACGAGCAGTACTTC. It translates to CASSPETDLTYEQYF. The rearrangement links TRBV9 to TRBJ2-7; D perhaps matches TRBD1 (5 bases). The V end was cut by 4 bases, the J end by 2 bases, with 16 bases between. This CDR3 has 15 amino acids. Germline loops: CDR1 SGDLS, CDR2 YYNGEE.

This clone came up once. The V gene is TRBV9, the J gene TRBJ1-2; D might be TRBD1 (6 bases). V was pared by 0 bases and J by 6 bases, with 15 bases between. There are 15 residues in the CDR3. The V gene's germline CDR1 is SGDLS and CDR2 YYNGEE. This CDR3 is CASSVVVQGVDGYTF. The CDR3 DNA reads TGTGCCAGCAGCGTAGTGGTACAGGGTGTCGATGGCTACACCTTC.

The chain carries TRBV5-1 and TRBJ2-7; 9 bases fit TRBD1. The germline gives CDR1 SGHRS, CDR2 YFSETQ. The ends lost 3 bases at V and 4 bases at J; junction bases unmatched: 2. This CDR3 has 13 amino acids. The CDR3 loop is CASSYDRGYEQYF. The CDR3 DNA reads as TGCGCCAGCAGCTACGACAGGGGGTACGAGCAGTACTTC. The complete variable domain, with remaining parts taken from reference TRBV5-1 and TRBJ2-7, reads KAGVTQTPRYLIKTRGQQVTLSCSPISGHRSVSWYQQTPGQGLQFLFEYFSETQRNKGNFPGRFSGRQFSNSRSEMNVSTLELGDSALYLCASSYDRGYEQYFGPGTRLTVT.

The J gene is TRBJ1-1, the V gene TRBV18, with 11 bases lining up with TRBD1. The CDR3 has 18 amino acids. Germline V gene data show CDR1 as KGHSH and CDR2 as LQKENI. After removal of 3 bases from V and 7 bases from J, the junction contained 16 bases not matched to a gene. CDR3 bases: TGTGCCAGCTCACCGCTTTTGGGACAGGGGGTGGGGAGAGTTGAAGCTTTCTTT. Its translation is CASSPLLGQGVGRVEAFF. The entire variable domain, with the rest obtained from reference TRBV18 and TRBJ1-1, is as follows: NAGVMQNPRHLVRRRGQEARLRCSPMKGHSHVYWYRQLPEEGLKFMVYLQKENIIDESGMPKERFSAEFPKEGPSILRIQQVVRGDSAAYFCASSPLLGQGVGRVEAFFGQGTRLTVV.